This TCR beta chain appears in the sequencing data of a study of cytomegalovirus exposure and HLA in healthy donors. Overall study findings and caveats: The investigators catalogued 164 TCR beta chains as cytomegalovirus-associated. It was reported that the classifier diagnosed cytomegalovirus status with high specificity and sensitivity in both the original and validation cohorts.

This clone was picked up a small number of times. Its antigen is unidentified. Assay: immunoSEQ multiplex PCR; the TCRdb copy retains only in-frame clones and omits some. This sample has approximately 120,000 clones, with around nine tenths found just once. The CDR3 is 16 residues long. It was the approximately 130-subject validation cohort, separate from the 666-subject first cohort, to which the donors belonged. Material for sequencing was PBMCs. The chain has TRBV12-1 and TRBJ2-7; the table's D call of TRBD2 was not tested on the DNA. TRBV12-1 represents a pseudogene. This TCR was sampled from a woman between 18 and 29 years old in good health and CMV-seronegative. CDR3 residues: CASSAIQRYYTYEQYF. The DNA of the CDR3 is TGTGCCAGCAGCGCCATCCAGAGATACTATACCTACGAGCAGTACTTC.